Listed below are T cell receptor beta chains from one sample, sequenced in a study of CD8 T cells in ankylosing spondylitis. In TCRdb, the 5' RACE reads were re-called with MiXCR into one record per CDR3 protein. This table holds around 340,000 distinct CDR3 sequences, about 20% found once. Sequenced input: blood, either unsorted or a sorted T cell fraction (not recorded which). Receptors originate from a male donor with ankylosing spondylitis or in good health (not recorded which). Each CDR3 is given with its conserved first and last residue. D genes are given only for firm matches. Some rows mark clone size as missing; the rest say once, few, many or name a class of expanded clone.

>NA|TRBJ2-1|TRBD1|TRBV6-2/TRBV6-3
CASSPTGKYEQFF
TGTGCCAGCAGCCCGACAGGGAAGTATGAGCAGTTCTTC
>NA|TRBJ2-3|TRBD1|TRBV11-2
CASSSLPGQGASTDTQYF
TGTGCCAGCAGCTCCCTCCCGGGACAGGGTGCTAGCACAGATACGCAGTATTTT
>few|TRBJ2-5|TRBD1|TRBV7-2
CASSFTGGAEETQYF
TGTGCCAGCAGCTTTACAGGGGGCGCGGAGGAGACCCAGTACTTC
>NA|TRBJ2-1|TRBD2|TRBV7-9
CASSAASGVGKRQFF
TGTGCCAGCAGCGCCGCTAGCGGGGTGGGTAAACGGCAGTTCTTC
>NA|TRBJ2-1|NA|TRBV29-1
CSVALGEQFF
TGCAGCGTTGCTCTGGGGGAGCAGTTCTTC
>NA|TRBJ2-1|NA|TRBV7-9
CASSPLITTDQVEFF
TGTGCCAGCAGCCCGCTGATAACCACGGATCAAGTGGAGTTCTTC
>few|TRBJ2-5|NA|TRBV12-3/TRBV12-4
CASSLSPSLQETQYF
TGTGCCAGCAGTTTATCCCCCTCCCTCCAAGAGACCCAGTACTTC
>few|TRBJ2-2|TRBD1|TRBV7-8
CASSLAQFGTGVIGELFF
TGTGCCAGCAGCTTAGCGCAGTTCGGGACAGGGGTAATCGGGGAGCTGTTTTTT
>NA|TRBJ2-1|NA|TRBV9
CASSVAGALAEQFF
TGTGCCAGCAGCGTAGCGGGGGCACTCGCAGAGCAGTTCTTC
>few|TRBJ1-2|NA|TRBV2
CASLRAAAMVGYTF
TGTGCCAGCCTCCGGGCGGCAGCTATGGTCGGCTACACCTTC
>NA|TRBJ2-1|TRBD2|TRBV15
CATSRSGGISYNEQFF
TGTGCCACCAGCAGGTCCGGGGGGATCTCTTACAATGAGCAGTTCTTC
>NA|TRBJ2-7|TRBD2|TRBV6-1
CASSELAGFAEQYF
TGTGCCAGCAGTGAACTAGCGGGGTTTGCCGAGCAGTACTTC
>NA|TRBJ2-7|NA|TRBV20-1
CSATGGRLTYEQYF
TGCAGTGCCACCGGTGGCAGACTGACCTACGAGCAGTACTTC
>NA|TRBJ2-7|NA|TRBV7-8
CASSSDRFYEQYF
TGTGCCAGCAGCTCCGACAGGTTCTACGAGCAGTACTTC
>NA|TRBJ2-3|TRBD1|TRBV7-6
CASSSGQGPDTQYF
TGTGCCAGCAGCTCCGGACAGGGCCCAGATACGCAGTATTTT
>few|TRBJ2-7|NA|TRBV29-1
CSVRTETYEQYF
TGCAGCGTACGTACTGAGACCTACGAGCAGTACTTC
>few|TRBJ1-5|NA|TRBV21-1
CASRQDSNQPQHF
TGTGCCAGCAGGCAGGATAGCAATCAGCCCCAGCATTTT
>few|TRBJ2-3|TRBD2|TRBV10-2
CASSERGGTSTDTQYF
TGCGCCAGCAGTGAGCGGGGGGGAACCTCCACAGATACGCAGTATTTT
>NA|TRBJ2-3|NA|TRBV13
CASSQLGKSGDTQYF
TGTGCCAGCAGCCAGCTAGGGAAATCAGGGGATACGCAGTATTTT
>NA|TRBJ2-2|TRBD2|TRBV12-3/TRBV12-4
CANGLAGENTGELFF
TGTGCCAACGGACTAGCAGGGGAGAACACCGGGGAGCTGTTTTTT
>NA|TRBJ2-2|TRBD1|TRBV4-1
CASSQELPGQPPGELFF
TGCGCCAGCAGCCAAGAGTTGCCGGGACAGCCACCCGGAGAGCTGTTTTTT
>few|TRBJ2-7|NA|TRBV12-3/TRBV12-4
CASSKTQSYEQYF
TGTGCCAGCAGTAAGACGCAATCCTACGAGCAGTACTTC
>NA|TRBJ2-7|TRBD2|TRBV20-1
CSARAITGAGGPYYEQYF
TGCAGTGCTAGAGCGATAACGGGAGCGGGGGGGCCGTACTACGAGCAGTACTTC